This TCR beta chain was observed in a study of cytomegalovirus exposure and HLA in healthy donors. Whole-study context: Previous work identified roughly 120 million unique TCR beta sequences from about 179 million T cells. Study outcomes and limitations: TCR beta sequences reportedly predicted most subjects' HLA-A and HLA-B alleles accurately.

In its sample, this clone was seen a few times. Its target is unknown. PCR employed 60 Vbeta and 13 Jbeta primers. Sequenced by immunoSEQ multiplex PCR; TCRdb stores in-frame clones only, minus some. The table has approximately 110,000 clones, approximately 16% seen once. This sequence was found in a female donor in good health and CMV-seronegative. Sequencing was carried out using PBMCs.

The CDR3 sequence is CASRPTSGGLSYF. Here the CDR3 DNA reads TGTGCCAGCAGACCCACGTCCGGGGGGCTTTCTTACTTC. The chain has TRBV7-2 and TRBJ2-5, with a possible D match to TRBD2 (7 bases). Between the trimmed V and J ends, which lost 6 bases and 14 bases, there was a span of 22 bases. The germline V gene has CDR1 SGHTA and CDR2 FQGNSA. The CDR3 loop spans 13 amino acids.